This TCR beta chain was documented in a study of shared clonotypes between healthy human individuals. Genomic DNA from each subset was divided evenly over several immunoSEQ plates. Only in-frame clones appear in the TCRdb table, and some are missing; sequencing was by immunoSEQ multiplex PCR. The data hold 2,500,000 or so clones, with about 90% observed a single time. Partitioning of CD4+ cells yielded a CD45RA+ naive subset and a CD45RA-negative memory subset. Germline CDR1 KGHSH, CDR2 LQKENI. This CDR3 region has 15 residues. The V end was cut by 3 bases, the J end by 1 base, with 10 bases between. Sequencing input: naive CD4+ T cells from PBMCs. This sample's subset: CD45RA+ positively selected. The receptor was derived from a man in his late teens or twenties in good health. Some clones in this sample may be carry-over from other donors' samples. V and J are TRBV18 and TRBJ1-5, with D perhaps TRBD1 (6 bases). CDR3: CASSPTGRSNQPQHF. CDR3 sequence (DNA): TGTGCCAGCTCACCTACAGGGAGGAGCAATCAGCCCCAGCATTTT.